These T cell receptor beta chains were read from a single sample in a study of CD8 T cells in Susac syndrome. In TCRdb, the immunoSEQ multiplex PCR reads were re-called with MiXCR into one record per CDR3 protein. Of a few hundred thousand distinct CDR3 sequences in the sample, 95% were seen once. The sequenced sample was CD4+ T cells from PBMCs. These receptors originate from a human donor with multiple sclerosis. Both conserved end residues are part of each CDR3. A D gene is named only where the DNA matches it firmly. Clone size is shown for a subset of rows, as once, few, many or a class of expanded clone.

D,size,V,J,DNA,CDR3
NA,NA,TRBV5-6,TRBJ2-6,TGTGCCAGCAGCTTCGGTCCCTGGACGAGCTCTGGGGCCAACGTCCTGACTTTC,CASSFGPWTSSGANVLTF
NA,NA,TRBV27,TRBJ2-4,TGTGCCAGCAGTCTAACACGGGATACCAAAAACATTCAGTACTTC,CASSLTRDTKNIQYF
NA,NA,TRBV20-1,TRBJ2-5,TGCAGTGCTAGAGGCAGTCTCGTCCGTCAAGAGACCCAGTACTTC,CSARGSLVRQETQYF
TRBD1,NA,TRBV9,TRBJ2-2,TGTGCCAGCAGCGCGCAGGGACAGGGTCTAATCACCGGGGAGCTGTTTTTT,CASSAQGQGLITGELFF
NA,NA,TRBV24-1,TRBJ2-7,TGTGCCACCAGTGAGCCTTTCTACGAGCAGTACTTC,CATSEPFYEQYF
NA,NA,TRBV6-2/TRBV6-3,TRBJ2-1,TGTGCCAGCACTCGGGGGCGCCTCAATGAGCAGTTCTTC,CASTRGRLNEQFF
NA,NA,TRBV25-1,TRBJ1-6,TGTGCCAGCAGTAGAGGGACGGAAAATTCACCCCTCCACTTT,CASSRGTENSPLHF
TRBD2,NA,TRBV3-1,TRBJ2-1,TGTGCCAGCAGCCAGTTAGCGGGAGGCTACAATGAGCAGTTCTTC,CASSQLAGGYNEQFF
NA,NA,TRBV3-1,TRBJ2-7,TGTGCCAGCAGCCAAGCGAAGAACTCCTACGAGCAGTACTTC,CASSQAKNSYEQYF
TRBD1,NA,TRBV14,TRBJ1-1,TGTGCCAGCAGCCAAGGCGGGACAGGAGTCCTGAACACTGAAGCTTTCTTT,CASSQGGTGVLNTEAFF
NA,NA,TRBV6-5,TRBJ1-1,TGTGCCAGCAGTTACTCGACGGGGGGCAGGGCTTTCTTT,CASSYSTGGRAFF
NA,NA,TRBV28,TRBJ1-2,TGTGCCAGCAGTTGGGTTCTCGAGGGCTACACCTTC,CASSWVLEGYTF
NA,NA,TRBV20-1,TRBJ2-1,TGCAGTGCACCCGGACAGACCTCATCGCAGTTCTTC,CSAPGQTSSQFF
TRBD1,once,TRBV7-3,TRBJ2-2,TGTGCCAGCAGCTACCAGGGACAGGCAGGCGGGGAGCTGTTTTTT,CASSYQGQAGGELFF
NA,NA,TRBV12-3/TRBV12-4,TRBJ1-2,TGTGCCAGCAGTCGCCACTATGGCTACACCTTC,CASSRHYGYTF